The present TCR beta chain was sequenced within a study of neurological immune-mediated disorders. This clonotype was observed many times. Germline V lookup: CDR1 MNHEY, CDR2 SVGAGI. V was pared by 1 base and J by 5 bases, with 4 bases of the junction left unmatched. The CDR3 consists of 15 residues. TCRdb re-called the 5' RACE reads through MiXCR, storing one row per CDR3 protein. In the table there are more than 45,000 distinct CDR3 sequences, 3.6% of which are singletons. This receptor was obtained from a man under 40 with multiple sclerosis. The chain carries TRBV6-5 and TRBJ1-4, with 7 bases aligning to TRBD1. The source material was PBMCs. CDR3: CASSYLGTVNEKLFF. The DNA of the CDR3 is TGTGCCAGCAGTTACTTAGGGACAGTAAATGAAAAACTGTTTTTT.